Shown below are 2 T cell receptor beta chains from a single sample sequenced in a study of PD-1 blockade in classical Hodgkin lymphoma. Measured with immunoSEQ multiplex PCR; TCRdb has only the in-frame clones, and not every one. The table has some 65,000 clones, 71% seen once. Every patient relapsed after autologous stem cell transplantation, and brentuximab vedotin exposure varied. This specimen was peripheral blood mononuclear cells (PBMCs), taken before the second cycle of nivolumab. These receptors were obtained from a human donor with classical Hodgkin lymphoma.

This clone has only a few counts. V is TRBV5-3 and J is TRBJ2-1; 10 nucleotides align to TRBD1. TRBV5-3 counts as an open reading frame of uncertain function. The CDR3 contains 14 residues. Germline trimming cut 4 bases from V and 5 bases from J; bases unmatched to any gene: 3. CDR3 loop: CARSPGQGNNEQFF. CDR3 DNA: TGTGCCAGAAGCCCGGGACAGGGGAACAATGAGCAGTTCTTC.

The chain combines TRBV7-9 with TRBJ1-2; the D is unclear. From germline, CDR1 is SEHNR and CDR2 FQNEAQ (reference sequence). The CDR3 has 14 residues. V dropped 2 bases and J dropped 4 bases, with 11 bases sitting between them. The CDR3 coding sequence is TGTGCCAGCAGCTTAATGTCCGGTACCTATGGCTACACCTTC. It codes for CASSLMSGTYGYTF.